A few counts support the clone carrying this TCR beta chain. Trimming left V 5 bases short and J 0 bases short, with 11 bases between. Germline V gives CDR1 MNHNY, CDR2 SVGAGI (reference sequence). This CDR3 is 15 amino acids long. The sample originates from a study of blood T cell repertoires in COVID-19. Study at large: Material from acute and convalescent COVID-19 was sourced from the United States, Italy and Spain.

Under the authors' procedure: From reference gene primer amplification, estimates of nucleated cell counts were derived. The data were produced by immunoSEQ multiplex PCR, yet TCRdb's version contains in-frame clones alone and is incomplete. D and trimming come from the DNA, and the V and J calls and clone size come from that table. The sample has 150,000 to 200,000 clones, around 76% seen once. Participants, about 18 to 90 years old, spanned around 25 US areas. This clonotype originated in a woman between 45 and 65 years old with acute COVID-19. The sample consisted of PBMCs or T cells enriched from blood (not recorded which). The chain has TRBV6-6 and TRBJ1-3; TRBD1 is a possible D gene (5 bases). CDR3 DNA: TGTGCCAGCAGTACAGGCGTGAGCTCTGGAAACACCATATATTTT. Protein product: CASSTGVSSGNTIYF.